This is a list of T cell receptor beta chains from one sample in a study of cytomegalovirus exposure and HLA in healthy donors. Produced via immunoSEQ multiplex PCR; TCRdb's table is partial and in-frame only. Of under 100,000 clones listed, 60% to 85% are singletons. The sample taken for sequencing was PBMCs. The receptors were sampled from a man aged 18 to 30 in good health and CMV-seropositive. The CDR3 runs from the conserved cysteine through the conserved F or W. A D gene is named only where the DNA matches it firmly. The size of a clone is reported for some rows only, either as once, few or many, or as a class for expanded clones.

d_gene: -
abundance: -
v_gene: TRBV6-5
j_gene: TRBJ1-2
CDR3nt: TGTGCCAGCAAGCAAGGGGTTGTTGGCTACACCTTC
CDR3aa: CASKQGVVGYTF

d_gene: TRBD2
abundance: -
v_gene: TRBV9
j_gene: TRBJ2-3
CDR3nt: TGTGCCAGCAGCGCTCGGGAGGCAGATACGCAGTATTTT
CDR3aa: CASSAREADTQYF

d_gene: -
abundance: -
v_gene: TRBV6-5
j_gene: TRBJ2-4
CDR3nt: TGTGCCAGCAAGAAACTTCACATTCAGTACTTC
CDR3aa: CASKKLHIQYF

d_gene: TRBD1
abundance: -
v_gene: TRBV9
j_gene: TRBJ2-7
CDR3nt: TGTGCCAGCAGCGCCAATGGACAGGGCGAGCAGTACTTC
CDR3aa: CASSANGQGEQYF

d_gene: -
abundance: once
v_gene: TRBV28
j_gene: TRBJ2-7
CDR3nt: TGTGCCAGCAGCCGGGCAGGGGCAGTAGGCTCCTACGAGCAGTACTTC
CDR3aa: CASSRAGAVGSYEQYF

d_gene: TRBD2
abundance: -
v_gene: TRBV6-9
j_gene: TRBJ2-1
CDR3nt: TGTGCCAGCAGTTATCCTAGCGGGAGTTTCCATGAGCAGTTCTTC
CDR3aa: CASSYPSGSFHEQFF

d_gene: -
abundance: -
v_gene: TRBV2
j_gene: TRBJ1-2
CDR3nt: TGTGCCAGCAGTTTGTGGGGGGCTAACTATGGCTACACCTTC
CDR3aa: CASSLWGANYGYTF

d_gene: -
abundance: -
v_gene: TRBV18
j_gene: TRBJ2-7
CDR3nt: TGTGCCAGCTCACCGCTACAGGGTACTCGTGACGAGCAGTACTTC
CDR3aa: CASSPLQGTRDEQYF

d_gene: TRBD2
abundance: -
v_gene: TRBV2
j_gene: TRBJ2-7
CDR3nt: TGTGCCAGCAGCTTCCCCGGGGGAGCTAGCGGGAGGGGCGAGCAGTACTTC
CDR3aa: CASSFPGGASGRGEQYF

d_gene: TRBD2
abundance: -
v_gene: TRBV5-1
j_gene: TRBJ2-2
CDR3nt: TGCGCCAGCAGTCCGACTAGCGGGAGTACCGCCGGGGAGCTGTTTTTT
CDR3aa: CASSPTSGSTAGELFF

d_gene: -
abundance: -
v_gene: TRBV14
j_gene: TRBJ2-7
CDR3nt: TGTGCCAGCAGCCAAGGGGGCAGGACCTACGAGCAGTACTTC
CDR3aa: CASSQGGRTYEQYF